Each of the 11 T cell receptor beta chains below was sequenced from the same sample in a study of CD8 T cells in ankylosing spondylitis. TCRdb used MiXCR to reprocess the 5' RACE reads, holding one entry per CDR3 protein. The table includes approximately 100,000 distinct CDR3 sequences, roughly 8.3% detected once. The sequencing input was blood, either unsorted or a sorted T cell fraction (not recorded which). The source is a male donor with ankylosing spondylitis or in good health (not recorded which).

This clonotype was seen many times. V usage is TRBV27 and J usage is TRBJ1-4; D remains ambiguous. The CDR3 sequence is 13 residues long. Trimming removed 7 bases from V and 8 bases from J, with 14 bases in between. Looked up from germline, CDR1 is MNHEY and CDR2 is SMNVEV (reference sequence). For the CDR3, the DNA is TGTGCCAGCACCACCCGGGCTCGGGAAAAACTGTTTTTT. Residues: CASTTRAREKLFF.

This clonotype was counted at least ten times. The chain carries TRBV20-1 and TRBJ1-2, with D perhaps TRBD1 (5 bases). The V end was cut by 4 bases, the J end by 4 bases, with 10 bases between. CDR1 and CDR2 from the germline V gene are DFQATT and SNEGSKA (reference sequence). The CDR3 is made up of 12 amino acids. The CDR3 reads CSATTDTYGYTF. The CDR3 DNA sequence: TGCAGTGCTACGACAGATACCTATGGCTACACCTTC.

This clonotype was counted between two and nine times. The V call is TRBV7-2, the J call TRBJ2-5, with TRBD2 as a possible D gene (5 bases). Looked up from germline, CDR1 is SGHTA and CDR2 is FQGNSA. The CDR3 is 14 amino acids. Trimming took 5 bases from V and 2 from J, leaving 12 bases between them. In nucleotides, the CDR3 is TGTGCCAGCAGCCCCCCGGGGTTACAAGAGACCCAGTACTTC. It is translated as CASSPPGLQETQYF.

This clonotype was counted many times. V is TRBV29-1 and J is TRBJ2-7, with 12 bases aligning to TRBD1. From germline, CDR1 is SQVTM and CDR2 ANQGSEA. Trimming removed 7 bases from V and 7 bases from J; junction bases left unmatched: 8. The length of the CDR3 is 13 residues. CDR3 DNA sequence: TGCAGCGGGGTGGGACAGGGGGCGAAAGAGCAGTACTTC. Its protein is CSGVGQGAKEQYF.

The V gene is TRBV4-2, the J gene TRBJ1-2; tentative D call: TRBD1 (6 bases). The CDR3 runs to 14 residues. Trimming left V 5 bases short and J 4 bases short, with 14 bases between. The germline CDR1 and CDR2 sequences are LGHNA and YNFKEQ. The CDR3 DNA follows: TGTGCCAGCAGCAAAACCGGGACACCCTATGGCTACACCTTC. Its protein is CASSKTGTPYGYTF.

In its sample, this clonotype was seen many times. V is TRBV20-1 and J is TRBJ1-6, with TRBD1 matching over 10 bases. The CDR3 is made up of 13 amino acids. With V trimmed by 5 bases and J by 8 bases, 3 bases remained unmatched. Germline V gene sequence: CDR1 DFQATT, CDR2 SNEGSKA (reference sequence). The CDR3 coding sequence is TGCAGTGCTGTGGACAGGGGGGATTCACCCCTCCACTTT. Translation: CSAVDRGDSPLHF.

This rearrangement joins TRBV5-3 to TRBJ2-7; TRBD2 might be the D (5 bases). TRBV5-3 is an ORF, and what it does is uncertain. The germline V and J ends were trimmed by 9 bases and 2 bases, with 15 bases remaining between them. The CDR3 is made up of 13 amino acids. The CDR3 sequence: CAMSLEVPYEQYF. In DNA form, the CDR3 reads TGTGCCATGAGCCTGGAGGTCCCCTACGAGCAGTACTTC.

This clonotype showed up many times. The CDR3 coding sequence is TGTGCCAGCAGCTTGGTTCCGGGGCTGGACACCGGGGAGCTGTTTTTT. Protein product: CASSLVPGLDTGELFF. V and J are TRBV5-5 and TRBJ2-2, with D perhaps given as TRBD1 or TRBD2 (5 bases each). The CDR3 contains 16 residues. V lost 0 bases and J lost 3, with 12 bases in between. Per the germline V gene, CDR1 is SGHKS and CDR2 is YYEKEE (reference sequence). The complete variable domain, with remaining parts taken from reference TRBV5-5 and TRBJ2-2, reads DAGVTQSPTHLIKTRGQQVTLRCSPISGHKSVSWYQQVLGQGPQFIFQYYEKEERGRGNFPDRFSARQFPNYSSELNVNALLLGDSALYLCASSLVPGLDTGELFFGEGSRLTVL.

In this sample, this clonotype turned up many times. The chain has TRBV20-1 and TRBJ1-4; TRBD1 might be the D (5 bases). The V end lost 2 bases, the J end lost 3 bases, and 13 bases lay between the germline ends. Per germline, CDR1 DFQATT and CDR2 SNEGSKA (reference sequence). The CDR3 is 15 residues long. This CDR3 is CSARPRGLPNEKLFF. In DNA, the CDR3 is TGCAGTGCTAGACCCCGGGGGTTGCCTAATGAAAAACTGTTTTTT.

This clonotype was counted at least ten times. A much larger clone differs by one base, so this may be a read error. The CDR3 DNA reads TGTGCCAGCGGGTCGCATGAAGTGGACACTGAAGCTTTCTTT. This sequence encodes CASGSHEVDTEAFF. The chain has TRBV6-2 or TRBV6-3 and TRBJ1-1; D remains ambiguous. Germline V lookup: CDR1 MNHEY, CDR2 SVGEGT. The CDR3 consists of 14 residues. Trimming took 8 bases from V and 3 from J, leaving 16 bases between them.

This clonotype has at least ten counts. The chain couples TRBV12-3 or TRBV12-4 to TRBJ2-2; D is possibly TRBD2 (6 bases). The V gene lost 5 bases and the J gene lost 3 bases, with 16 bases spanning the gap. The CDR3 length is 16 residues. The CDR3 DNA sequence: TGTGCCAGCAGTCCAGTCGGGGGTATGGACACCGGGGAGCTGTTTTTT. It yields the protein CASSPVGGMDTGELFF.